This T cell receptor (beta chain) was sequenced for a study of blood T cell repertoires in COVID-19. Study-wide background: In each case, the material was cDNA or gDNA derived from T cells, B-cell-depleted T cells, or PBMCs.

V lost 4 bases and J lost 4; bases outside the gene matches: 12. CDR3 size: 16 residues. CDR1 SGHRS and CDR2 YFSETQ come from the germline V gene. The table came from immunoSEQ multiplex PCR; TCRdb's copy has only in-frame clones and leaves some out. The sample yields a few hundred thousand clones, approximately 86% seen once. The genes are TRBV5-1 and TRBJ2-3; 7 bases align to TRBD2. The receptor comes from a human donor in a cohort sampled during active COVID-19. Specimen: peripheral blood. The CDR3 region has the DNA TGCGCCAGCAGCCCTATTGTGGGGGGGATCTCAGATACGCAGTATTTT. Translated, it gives CASSPIVGGISDTQYF.